These 29 T cell receptor beta chains originate from one sample sequenced in a study of T cells in Graves' hyperthyroidism and ophthalmopathy. TCR beta CDR3 sequences were amplified from RNA transcripts. A first-round RT-PCR of the TCR CDR3 used the HTBI primer set. TCRdb analysed the multiplex PCR reads with MiXCR anew, one entry per CDR3 protein. The table shows fewer than 800,000 distinct CDR3 sequences, with approximately 16% occurring only once. The specimen was blood. The receptors originated from a man in his late teens or twenties with Graves' hyperthyroidism.

This clonotype has at least ten counts. The J gene is TRBJ2-5, the V gene TRBV12-3 or TRBV12-4; TRBD2 matches at 15 bases. Trimming took 6 bases from V and 5 from J; bases not matched to a gene: 16. The CDR3 loop spans 19 amino acids. The CDR3 DNA reads TGTGCCAGCAGCCTGGACGCCTTGGGACTAGCGGGAGGAGGGGAGACCCAGTACTTC. Amino acid sequence: CASSLDALGLAGGGETQYF.

The chain carries TRBV29-1 and TRBJ1-1; D is ambiguous. The germline V gene encodes CDR1 SQVTM and CDR2 ANQGSEA. The CDR3 totals 12 residues. Trimming left V 7 bases short and J 4 bases short, with 13 bases between. CDR3 in DNA: TGCAGCGCAGCCGGACGCGGCACTGAAGCTTTCTTT. Its protein product is CSAAGRGTEAFF.

The sample holds a few counts of this clonotype. The V and J genes are TRBV18 and TRBJ2-5; the match to TRBD2 covers 9 bases. Unmatched junction bases numbered 7, after V lost 3 bases and J lost 5 bases. Germline assignment: CDR1 KGHSH and CDR2 LQKENI. The CDR3 is 15 amino acids. CDR3 sequence (DNA): TGTGCCAGCTCACCCACCGGGACTAGCCCCGAGACCCAGTACTTC. It yields the protein CASSPTGTSPETQYF.

This clonotype was detected many times. The chain combines TRBV7-8 with TRBJ2-1; maybe TRBD1 (5 bases). The length of the CDR3 is 15 residues. Germline loops: CDR1 SGHVS, CDR2 FQNEAQ. The germline V and J ends were trimmed by 5 bases and 3 bases, with 14 bases remaining between them. This CDR3 is CASSTRRRDYNEQFF. CDR3 coding DNA: TGTGCCAGCAGCACCCGCCGCAGGGACTACAATGAGCAGTTCTTC.

Many counts were recorded for this clonotype. The J gene is TRBJ2-7, the V gene TRBV28; 10 nucleotides align to TRBD1. J was trimmed by 2 bases and V by 6 bases; bases with no gene match: 7. Germline values: CDR1 MDHEN, CDR2 SYDVKM. The CDR3 is 15 amino acids. This CDR3 is CASRPAGTGAYEQYF. DNA of the CDR3: TGTGCCAGCAGACCTGCCGGGACAGGGGCCTACGAGCAGTACTTC.

This clonotype occurred a few times. V and J are TRBV5-1 and TRBJ2-2, with D maybe TRBD2 (6 bases). The CDR3 extends over 14 amino acids. The V end lost 6 bases, the J end lost 1 base, and 10 bases lay between the germline ends. Germline CDR1 and CDR2: SGHRS and YFSETQ. DNA for the CDR3: TGCGCCAGCATGGCTAGCGAGAACACCGGGGAGCTGTTTTTT. Translated, it gives CASMASENTGELFF.

This clonotype appeared a few times. This chain joins TRBV5-1 and TRBJ2-5; D is ambiguous. This CDR3 has 13 residues. Trimming removed 4 bases at V and 1 base at J, with 8 bases between. Germline loops: CDR1 SGHRS, CDR2 YFSETQ. The CDR3 nucleotides read TGCGCCAGCAGCCCCTCAGTCCAAGAGACCCAGTACTTC. Translated, it gives CASSPSVQETQYF.

Written as DNA, the CDR3 is TGCAGTGCCGAGGGGAGCGGGAGGTACGAGCAGTACTTC. Translation: CSAEGSGRYEQYF. The chain uses TRBV20-1 and TRBJ2-7; 9 positions agree with TRBD2. Germline trimming cut 6 bases from V and 4 bases from J; bases unmatched to any gene: 7. This CDR3 has 13 amino acids. The germline gives CDR1 DFQATT, CDR2 SNEGSKA (reference sequence).

This clonotype was counted at least ten times. The chain is built from TRBV12-3 or TRBV12-4 and TRBJ2-7; the match to TRBD2 covers 7 bases. The CDR3 contains 13 residues. The V gene end was trimmed by 5 bases and the J gene end by 7 bases; junction bases not matched to a gene: 8. For the CDR3, the DNA is TGTGCCAGCAGTCTCAGACTAGCCTTTGAGCAGTACTTC. This sequence encodes CASSLRLAFEQYF.

The chain has TRBV7-9 and TRBJ2-1; TRBD2 matches at 7 bases. V was pared by 1 base and J by 7 bases, with 1 base of the junction left unmatched. This CDR3 has 13 residues. Germline V CDR1 and CDR2: SEHNR, FQNEAQ (reference sequence). The CDR3 DNA follows: TGTGCCAGCAGCTTAGACGGGAGGAATGAGCAGTTCTTC. It is translated as CASSLDGRNEQFF.

The chain recombines TRBV9 with TRBJ2-1; 8 bases fit TRBD2. The V gene end was trimmed by 0 bases and the J gene end by 9 bases; junction bases not matched to a gene: 5. CDR1 and CDR2 (germline): SGDLS, YYNGEE. The CDR3 has 14 residues. In DNA form, the CDR3 reads TGTGCCAGCAGCGTAGCTTGGACTAGCAGTGAGCAGTTCTTC. Translating it yields CASSVAWTSSEQFF.

This clonotype appeared many times. The chain has TRBV6-1 and TRBJ2-7, with 11 positions matching TRBD2. V lost 7 bases and J lost 1; bases outside the gene matches: 12. The CDR3 extends over 17 amino acids. CDR1 is MNHNS, CDR2 SASEGT, per germline. The CDR3 here is CASKGTSGTRRSYEQYF. In nucleotides, the CDR3 is TGTGCCAGCAAGGGGACTAGCGGTACTAGAAGGTCCTACGAGCAGTACTTC.

This clonotype occurred a few times. The genes are TRBV7-2 and TRBJ2-1; perhaps TRBD2 as D (6 bases). Germline CDR1 reads SGHTA; CDR2 reads FQGNSA. The CDR3 loop spans 14 amino acids. Trimming took 6 bases from V and 4 from J, leaving 13 bases between them. The CDR3 loop is CASSRETRYNEQFF. Here the CDR3 DNA reads TGTGCCAGCAGTCGGGAGACCAGATACAATGAGCAGTTCTTC.

This clonotype has just a few counts. The chain employs TRBV12-5 and TRBJ2-7; a possible D gene is TRBD2 (6 bases). Germline V CDR1 and CDR2: LGHNT, FRNRAP. The CDR3 contains 18 residues. V was clipped by 2 bases and J by 8 bases, with 28 bases between them. CDR3 in DNA: TGTGCTAGTGGTTTGCCTTTACTAGCCTACGACGCTCCCCCCAAGCAGTACTTC. Translated, it gives CASGLPLLAYDAPPKQYF. Together with reference TRBV12-5 and TRBJ2-7, the CDR3 gives the full variable domain: DARVTQTPRHKVTEMGQEVTMRCQPILGHNTVFWYRQTMMQGLELLAYFRNRAPLDDSGMPKDRFSAEMPDATLATLKIQPSEPRDSAVYFCASGLPLLAYDAPPKQYFGPGTRLTVT.

The V call is TRBV28, the J call TRBJ2-2; TRBD2 agrees at 11 bases. The germline V gene encodes CDR1 MDHEN and CDR2 SYDVKM. The trim removed 1 base at V and 5 bases at J, leaving 9 bases unmatched. CDR3 length equals 18 residues. CDR3: CASSLSPGVAGGTGELFF. CDR3 DNA: TGTGCCAGCAGTTTATCCCCTGGGGTAGCGGGAGGGACCGGGGAGCTGTTTTTT.

The chain links TRBV5-6 to TRBJ1-1; D gene unclear. V was cut by 0 bases and J by 5 bases, with 11 bases left in between. This CDR3 has 14 amino acids. Germline CDR1 is SGHDT and CDR2 is YYEEEE. The CDR3 DNA follows: TGTGCCAGCAGCTTGGGCTATAACGAAACTGAAGCTTTCTTT. Translating it yields CASSLGYNETEAFF.

The chain uses TRBV28 and TRBJ2-5; 9 positions match TRBD1. Germline V lookup: CDR1 MDHEN, CDR2 SYDVKM. With V trimmed by 9 bases and J by 2 bases, 19 bases remained unmatched. The CDR3 totals 18 residues. CDR3 protein: CASIRDRDLAEGQETQYF. CDR3 nucleotides: TGTGCCAGTATCCGGGACAGGGACTTAGCGGAGGGGCAAGAGACCCAGTACTTC.

This rearrangement joins TRBV20-1 to TRBJ2-5; D is unclear. This CDR3 spans 12 amino acids. Germline CDR1 DFQATT, CDR2 SNEGSKA (reference sequence). The ends were cut back, 0 bases at V and 5 bases at J, with 7 bases in the middle. This CDR3 reads CSAREPGETQYF. CDR3 nucleotide sequence: TGCAGTGCTAGAGAGCCGGGCGAGACCCAGTACTTC.

This rearrangement joins TRBV12-3 or TRBV12-4 to TRBJ2-6; 12 positions agree with TRBD2. This CDR3 contains 18 residues. J lost 0 bases, V lost 5 bases, and 5 bases had no gene match. The CDR3: CASSRGLAGISGANVLTF. The CDR3 DNA is TGTGCCAGCAGTCGCGGACTAGCGGGAATCTCTGGGGCCAACGTCCTGACTTTC.

This clonotype has ten or more counts. The CDR3 region has the DNA TGTGCCAGCTCACCACCGGGACAGGGGGCGAGAGCTTTCTTT. The encoded protein is CASSPPGQGARAFF. The rearrangement links TRBV18 to TRBJ1-1, with TRBD1 matching 12 bases. Germline V gives CDR1 KGHSH, CDR2 LQKENI. The CDR3 loop spans 14 amino acids. V shed 0 bases and J 10 bases; nucleotides not matched to a gene: 3.

As regards this clonotype: Its ends do not fully match the called genes, so a read error is possible. The chain combines TRBV12-3 or TRBV12-4 with TRBJ2-5; 8 bases are a match to TRBD2. The CDR3 covers 15 residues. This CDR3 is CASSPRGGFQETRYF. The CDR3 DNA reads as TGTGCCAGCAGTCCACGGGGGGGCTTCCAAGAGACCCGGTACTTC.

At least ten counts were recorded for this clonotype. V gene TRBV7-9 combines with J gene TRBJ2-3, with D possibly being TRBD1 (6 bases). The CDR3 has 15 amino acids. V lost 7 bases and J lost 6, with 20 bases in between. The germline CDR1 and CDR2 sequences are SEHNR and FQNEAQ (reference sequence). As DNA, the CDR3 is TGTGCCAGCACCATAACGCCCGACAGGTCCGATACGCAGTATTTT. This gives the protein CASTITPDRSDTQYF.

This clonotype was seen a few times. The junction departs from the called germline gene at one end, perhaps through a read error. This chain joins TRBV6-1 and TRBJ2-3; 9 positions match TRBD2. The CDR3 length is 17 residues. CDR1 is MNHNS, CDR2 SASEGT, per germline. CDR3 DNA sequence: TGTGCCAGCAGTGAAGATCTGGGCGGGAGGGCCGTGGATATGCAGTATTTT. This gives the protein CASSEDLGGRAVDMQYF.

The chain employs TRBV11-2 and TRBJ2-5; D is undetermined. This CDR3 region has 11 residues. V lost 7 bases and J 9 bases, leaving 12 bases between the germline ends. Per the germline V gene, CDR1 is SGHAT and CDR2 is FQNNGV. CDR3 sequence: CASTPDGPQYF. DNA for the CDR3: TGTGCCAGCACCCCGGACGGCCCCCAGTACTTC.

The chain employs TRBV7-8 and TRBJ2-3; TRBD2 might be the D (5 bases). Per germline, CDR1 SGHVS and CDR2 FQNEAQ. This CDR3 has 14 amino acids. V gave up 5 bases and J gave up 0 bases, with 9 bases separating them. The CDR3 sequence is CASSGRRSTDTQYF. The CDR3 nucleotides are TGTGCCAGCAGCGGGAGACGAAGCACAGATACGCAGTATTTT.

This clonotype appeared a few times. The chain recombines TRBV6-1 with TRBJ2-1; 14 nucleotides align to TRBD2. CDR1 is MNHNS, CDR2 SASEGT, per germline. The CDR3 length is 16 residues. Trimming took 6 bases from V and 6 from J; bases not matched to a gene: 7. CDR3 nucleotides: TGTGCCAGCAGGGGGACTAGCGGGAGTGTTGTCAATGAGCAGTTCTTC. Its translation is CASRGTSGSVVNEQFF.

The table lists this clonotype with a few counts. The chain has TRBV7-3 and TRBJ2-1; TRBD1 is a possible D gene (5 bases). Germline V gene data show CDR1 as SGHTA and CDR2 as FQGTGA. The ends were cut back, 1 base at V and 8 bases at J, with 12 bases in the middle. The CDR3 runs to 14 residues. CDR3 sequence (DNA): TGTGCCAGCAGCTTAAGCGGATGGGGCGATGAGCAGTTCTTC. This codes for CASSLSGWGDEQFF.

V gene TRBV30 combines with J gene TRBJ2-7; 8 bases are shared with TRBD1. This CDR3 is built from 14 residues. Germline CDR1 reads GTSNPN; CDR2 reads SVGIG (reference sequence). The trim removed 2 bases at V and 3 bases at J, leaving 6 bases unmatched. This CDR3 reads CAWSPETGDYEQYF. The DNA for the CDR3 is TGTGCCTGGAGTCCCGAGACAGGGGACTACGAGCAGTACTTC.

At least ten counts were recorded for this clonotype. The chain is built from TRBV6-1 and TRBJ2-1; D possibly matches TRBD1 or TRBD2 (7 bases each). Deletions cut 6 bases from V and 12 bases from J, with 24 bases between. The CDR3 runs 15 residues. Per germline, CDR1 MNHNS and CDR2 SASEGT. DNA of the CDR3: TGTGCCAGCAGCTCACCCACTAGCGCCGCAGGGGGGCAGTTCTTC. Encoded protein: CASSSPTSAAGGQFF.